This TCR beta chain appears in the sequencing data of a study of a mutant IDH1 vaccine in newly diagnosed glioma. Time point defined: week 23, last vaccination. Alongside topical imiquimod, each dose of vaccine comprised 300 ug of mutant IDH1 20-mer peptide. The method was immunoSEQ multiplex PCR; TCRdb's version includes in-frame clones alone and lacks a portion of them. The sample holds approximately 35,000 clones, approximately 90% seen once. Comment on this clone: Antigen unknown.

With 5 bases clipped from V and 7 bases from J, the junction kept 13 bases outside the gene matches. The CDR3 extends over 16 amino acids. Germline CDR1 reads SGHVS; CDR2 reads FNYEAQ. This chain uses TRBV7-6 with TRBJ2-1; 8 bases fit TRBD2. This material consisted of PBMCs, taken from a glioma patient whose treatment included an IDH1 peptide vaccine. This TCR derives from a man between 35 and 55 years old with glioma. The CDR3 DNA reads as TGTGCCAGCAGCCCCGGAACCCCGGGAGGGGGGAATGAGCAGTTCTTC. Translating gives CASSPGTPGGGNEQFF.